The sequence of this T cell receptor (beta chain) was determined in a study of T cell responses to AZD1222 COVID-19 vaccine (dated by TCRdb to about 2021). In terms of the full investigation: Because spike-specific TCR depth and breadth did not differ between the two schedules, AZD1222 recipients who got a second dose at roughly 4 weeks were pooled with those who got a second dose at roughly 12 weeks. A total of approximately 240 trial participants underwent TCR sequencing, of whom 207 had received two doses of AZD1222 and about 26 had received two doses of the MenACWY control vaccine. Trial participants were enrolled by age into subgroups of 18-55, 56-69 and 70-plus years, and roughly 150, 30 and 60 TCR-sequenced participants, respectively, were included in these subgroups. The research as a whole found: CD4 TCRs associated with the vaccine covered the entire spike protein, and the dominant responses were in regions 160-218 and 743-854. Participants were mostly white British and included more females than males, and it was suggested by the authors that clonal diversity may have been underestimated. No day 14 peak-response samples were available, so repertoires were characterized only after the peak T cell response. In the small 56-69-year group, the increase in depth fell short of significance, most likely because of low power. A significant rise in spike-specific TCR breadth and depth was observed after two AZD1222 doses relative to day 0 and relative to MenACWY recipients. Conclusions about previously exposed vaccinees are limited, since just a handful of AZD1222 recipients were seropositive for SARS-CoV-2 at baseline. Reportedly, almost half of the unique spike-specific TCRs recognized epitopes lying outside the regions that are mutated in the B.1.351 and B.1.1.7 variants.

A note on this clone: Its antigen target is currently unknown. The sample holds no much larger clone one base away, and base qualities are not on file.

The sample's time point label is to be understood as: baseline before first vaccination. The vaccinee samples were drawn from two UK trials, COV001 and COV002, one of which was a single-blind randomized controlled phase 2/3 trial testing AZD1222 (ChAdOx1 nCoV-19) in healthy adults. Trial participant PBMC samples were collected at day 0 and day 28 after the second dose for TCRbeta chain sequencing. The CDR3 regions of human TCRbeta chains were analyzed by immunosequencing. The source study handled its data this way. TCRs in the repertoires were matched against a reference library of SARS-CoV-2-specific TCRs that had been generated with the MIRA antigen-specificity platform. Breadth was defined as the fraction of unique TCRs that were SARS-CoV-2-associated. Depth was defined as the fraction of total T cells that were SARS-CoV-2-associated. Using the MIRA data, every spike-specific TCR was mapped to the spike region that the TCR reacted to and assigned to either a CD4 or a CD8 class. Log10-transformed breadth and depth values were compared by one-way ANOVA with Sidak's multiple comparisons tests. TCRdb limited this immuneACCESS table to in-frame rearrangements with V and J called. A share of clones is missing; checked studies link under half to unresolved V genes, and the rest is unexplained. The V and J calls and clone size are taken from that table; D and trimming were inferred from the DNA. This sample comprises some 150,000 clones, around nine tenths of them detected only once. The ten largest clones add up to less than 5.5% of the sample.

The germline V gene yields SGHTA for CDR1 and FQGNSA for CDR2. The CDR3 covers 14 residues, taking in both the cysteine and the phenylalanine. Kept here is only the CDR3 DNA, which spans 42 bases and is read in frame from base 1. V and J lose 5 bases and 4 bases, and a span of 14 bases separates them. Material: peripheral blood, obtained on day 0 of AZD1222 vaccination. This chain joins TRBV7-2 to TRBJ1-2; matching of 5 bases hints at TRBD1 as the D gene. This sequence originates from an adult in good health. CDR3 sequence: CASSIQGVSYGYTF. The DNA sequence reads TGTGCCAGCAGCATTCAGGGAGTCAGCTATGGCTACACCTTC.